This passage covers 27 T cell receptor beta chains from one sample sequenced in a study of shared T cell receptors in the human thymus. Only in-frame clones appear in the TCRdb table, and some are missing; sequencing was by immunoSEQ multiplex PCR. The sample has about 380,000 clones, just under 95% seen once. Sequencing was performed on thymocytes. The receptors stem from a human donor.

The V gene is TRBV23-1, the J gene TRBJ2-1, with TRBD2 matching over 14 bases. TRBV23-1 is known as an ORF, though its function is uncertain. V dropped 0 bases and J dropped 4; count of bases not matched to a gene: 8. This CDR3 is built from 19 residues. The CDR3 bases are TGCGCCAGCAGTCAATCCCTAAGGACTAGCGGGAGGCGATACAATGAGCAGTTCTTC. Translated: CASSQSLRTSGRRYNEQFF.

The chain recombines TRBV10-3 with TRBJ2-1; 11 bases align to TRBD2. V was pared by 6 bases and J by 0 bases, with 13 bases of the junction left unmatched. CDR3 length: 19 residues. Germline V CDR1 and CDR2: ENHRY, SYGVKD. The CDR3 is CAISPAPGTSGLSYNEQFF. The CDR3 DNA reads TGTGCCATCAGCCCGGCACCGGGGACTAGCGGCCTCTCCTACAATGAGCAGTTCTTC.

The chain couples TRBV5-3 to TRBJ2-7; 9 nucleotides match TRBD2. TRBV5-3 is identified as an open reading frame with a role that is uncertain. The CDR3 extends over 16 amino acids. The V segment lost 3 bases and the J segment 2 bases; nucleotides outside the gene matches: 9. The CDR3 here is CARSSGSGSLPYEQYF. The CDR3 nucleotides read TGTGCCAGAAGCTCGGGTAGCGGGAGCCTCCCCTACGAGCAGTACTTC.

The gene calls are TRBV5-4 and TRBJ2-3, with D possibly being TRBD1 or TRBD2 (5 bases each). The V end was cut by 5 bases, the J end by 2 bases, with 15 bases between. Germline-derived CDR1 and CDR2 are SGHNT and YYREEE (reference sequence). The CDR3 has 15 amino acids. The CDR3 is CASSPGTWYTDTQYF. Here the CDR3 DNA reads TGTGCCAGCAGTCCCGGGACGTGGTACACAGATACGCAGTATTTT.

The chain links TRBV11-3 to TRBJ2-2; 11 nucleotides match TRBD1. Per germline, CDR1 SGHNT and CDR2 YENEEA. With V trimmed by 1 base and J by 6 bases, 4 bases remained unmatched. The CDR3 is 16 residues long. The CDR3 here is CASSLGWDRGAGELFF. In nucleotides, the CDR3 is TGTGCCAGCAGCTTAGGTTGGGACAGGGGGGCCGGGGAGCTGTTTTTT.

The CDR3 spells CASSQEWGQAGVGDTQYF. The DNA of the CDR3 is TGCGCCAGCAGCCAAGAATGGGGCCAAGCGGGAGTGGGAGATACGCAGTATTTT. The chain has TRBV4-1 and TRBJ2-3; 8 bases match TRBD2. CDR1 and CDR2 (germline): MGHRA, YSYEKL. The CDR3 is 18 amino acids. Germline trimming cut 0 bases from V and 5 bases from J; bases unmatched to any gene: 13.

For the CDR3, the DNA is TGTGCCAGCAGCCGCTCCCCCCTTCCGCAGCGGGCGCAATACGAGCAGTACTTC. Its protein product is CASSRSPLPQRAQYEQYF. The chain employs TRBV14 and TRBJ2-7, with D possibly being TRBD2 (6 bases). V lost 4 bases to trimming and J lost 4 bases, with 26 bases between them. In germline, CDR1 is SGHDN, CDR2 FVKESK. The CDR3 totals 18 residues.

This chain joins TRBV5-1 and TRBJ2-7; 7 bases are a match to TRBD2. V gave up 4 bases and J gave up 1 base; unmatched junction bases: 8. Germline V gives CDR1 SGHRS, CDR2 YFSETQ. The CDR3 consists of 15 residues. CDR3 loop: CASSVGLGISYEQYF. The CDR3 bases are TGCGCCAGCAGCGTCGGACTAGGGATTTCCTACGAGCAGTACTTC. The full variable domain, rest sourced from reference TRBV5-1 and TRBJ2-7, is KAGVTQTPRYLIKTRGQQVTLSCSPISGHRSVSWYQQTPGQGLQFLFEYFSETQRNKGNFPGRFSGRQFSNSRSEMNVSTLELGDSALYLCASSVGLGISYEQYFGPGTRLTVT.

This chain uses TRBV28 with TRBJ1-5; tentative D call: TRBD1 (6 bases). This CDR3 is 15 amino acids long. V dropped 4 bases and J dropped 5 bases, with 15 bases sitting between them. From germline, CDR1 is MDHEN and CDR2 SYDVKM. The CDR3 sequence: CASSSSRQDDQPQHF. The CDR3, as DNA: TGTGCCAGCAGTTCCTCCCGACAGGACGATCAGCCCCAGCATTTT. Variable domain in full (rest from reference TRBV28 and TRBJ1-5): DVKVTQSSRYLVKRTGEKVFLECVQDMDHENMFWYRQDPGLGLRLIYFSYDVKMKEKGDIPEGYSVSREKKERFSLILESASTNQTSMYLCASSSSRQDDQPQHFGDGTRLSIL.

The J gene is TRBJ2-2, the V gene TRBV29-1, with 10 bases fitting TRBD2. The CDR3 length is 15 residues. J gave up 4 bases and V 4 bases, and 6 bases lay outside the gene matches. CDR1 is SQVTM and CDR2 is ANQGSEA in the germline V gene. The CDR3 region has the DNA TGCAGCGTTGGGGGAGCGGGAGGGCCCACCGGGGAGCTGTTTTTT. Residues: CSVGGAGGPTGELFF.

This clone occurred once. J is TRBJ1-5 and V is TRBV2; 10 nucleotides match TRBD1. Trimming cost V 6 bases and J 0 bases; bases outside gene matches: 8. Germline loops: CDR1 SNHLY, CDR2 FYNNEI. The CDR3 spans 17 residues. CDR3 bases: TGTGCCAGCAGGGCCGGGACAGGGGAGGGTAGCAATCAGCCCCAGCATTTT. This translates into CASRAGTGEGSNQPQHF.

The J gene is TRBJ2-3, the V gene TRBV15; no clear D gene. Germline CDR1 is LNHNV and CDR2 is YYDKDF (reference sequence). CDR3 length: 14 amino acids. V dropped 8 bases and J dropped 0 bases, with 12 bases sitting between them. CDR3 sequence: CATLDRYSTDTQYF. CDR3 nucleotide sequence: TGTGCCACCCTGGACCGATACAGCACAGATACGCAGTATTTT.

V is TRBV5-1 and J is TRBJ1-1; 9 nucleotides match TRBD1. Germline trimming cut 3 bases from V and 11 bases from J; bases unmatched to any gene: 5. Germline lookup yields CDR1 SGHRS and CDR2 YFSETQ. The CDR3 is 12 residues long. CDR3 residues: CASSSDRGDAFF. CDR3 DNA sequence: TGCGCCAGCAGCTCAGACAGGGGGGATGCTTTCTTT.

The chain is built from TRBV14 and TRBJ2-7, with D possibly being TRBD1 (5 bases). Germline CDR1 is SGHDN and CDR2 is FVKESK. The CDR3 contains 15 residues. The germline V and J ends were trimmed by 2 bases and 3 bases, with 14 bases remaining between them. The CDR3 DNA follows: TGTGCCAGCAGCCAATTAGGGGCTTTTCGCTACGAGCAGTACTTC. Its protein product is CASSQLGAFRYEQYF.

The rearrangement links TRBV5-1 to TRBJ2-3; the match to TRBD1 covers 7 bases. Germline V gives CDR1 SGHRS, CDR2 YFSETQ. This CDR3 is 14 amino acids long. V gave up 4 bases and J gave up 2 bases; unmatched junction bases: 4. The CDR3 loop is CASSSGQATDTQYF. The DNA for the CDR3 is TGCGCCAGCAGCAGCGGACAGGCCACAGATACGCAGTATTTT. Variable domain in full (rest from reference TRBV5-1 and TRBJ2-3): KAGVTQTPRYLIKTRGQQVTLSCSPISGHRSVSWYQQTPGQGLQFLFEYFSETQRNKGNFPGRFSGRQFSNSRSEMNVSTLELGDSALYLCASSSGQATDTQYFGPGTRLTVL.

This chain joins TRBV7-6 and TRBJ1-4; D unresolved. The CDR3 sequence is 21 residues long. V was clipped by 4 bases and J by 3 bases, with 30 bases between them. CDR1 and CDR2 from the germline V gene are SGHVS and FNYEAQ. The CDR3: CASSSKTLGKAIILANEKLFF. The CDR3 bases are TGTGCCAGCAGCTCAAAGACGTTGGGGAAGGCGATAATTCTAGCTAATGAAAAACTGTTTTTT.

The rearrangement links TRBV5-4 to TRBJ2-3; D unclear. The CDR3 runs 12 residues. V was clipped by 3 bases and J by 2 bases, with 4 bases between them. CDR1 is SGHNT, CDR2 YYREEE, per germline (reference sequence). CDR3 coding DNA: TGTGCCAGCAGCTCTATCACAGATACGCAGTATTTT. Encoded protein: CASSSITDTQYF.

The rearrangement links TRBV28 to TRBJ1-2, with a possible D match to TRBD1 (5 bases). The germline V and J ends were trimmed by 1 base and 8 bases, with 8 bases remaining between them. The CDR3 extends over 12 amino acids. The germline V gene encodes CDR1 MDHEN and CDR2 SYDVKM. The CDR3 DNA follows: TGTGCCAGCAGTTTATTGAGGGGAGGCTACACCTTC. Protein product: CASSLLRGGYTF.

The V call is TRBV5-6, the J call TRBJ1-5, with D possibly matching TRBD1 (5 bases). This CDR3 has 14 residues. V lost 0 bases and J 7 bases, leaving 11 bases between the germline ends. Looked up from germline, CDR1 is SGHDT and CDR2 is YYEEEE. The CDR3 DNA reads TGTGCCAGCAGCTTGGCCCAGGGAGGACAGCCCCAGCATTTT. Translated, it gives CASSLAQGGQPQHF.

The chain links TRBV10-3 to TRBJ2-1, with a weak D call TRBD2 (5 bases). The CDR3 length is 12 residues. Germline loops: CDR1 ENHRY, CDR2 SYGVKD. Trimming shortened V by 0 bases and J by 9 bases, and 6 bases separated the two germline ends. The CDR3 spells CAISESGIEQFF. CDR3 coding DNA: TGTGCCATCAGTGAGTCCGGGATTGAGCAGTTCTTC.

The rearrangement links TRBV27 to TRBJ2-1; maybe TRBD2 (5 bases). Germline CDR1 MNHEY, CDR2 SMNVEV (reference sequence). The CDR3 has 16 residues. Trimming left V 6 bases short and J 2 bases short, with 17 bases between. The CDR3 loop reads CASRTGRERPYNEQFF. CDR3 coding DNA: TGTGCCAGCAGAACTGGACGTGAGCGGCCCTACAATGAGCAGTTCTTC.

The V and J genes are TRBV19 and TRBJ1-5; 11 bases are a match to TRBD1. Unmatched junction bases numbered 10, after V lost 6 bases and J lost 6 bases. CDR1 LNHDA and CDR2 SQIVND come from the germline V gene (reference sequence). CDR3 length: 16 residues. This chain's CDR3 is CASSFQGQGEVQPQHF. Here the CDR3 DNA reads TGTGCCAGTAGCTTCCAGGGACAGGGGGAGGTTCAGCCCCAGCATTTT.

The chain joins TRBV15 to TRBJ1-2; D may be TRBD1 (5 bases). Germline V gene lookup returns CDR1 LNHNV and CDR2 YYDKDF (reference sequence). V gave up 10 bases and J gave up 8 bases, with 14 bases separating them. The CDR3 covers 11 residues. The CDR3 DNA reads TGTGCCAGCGGGGGGTGGCGAGGCTACACCTTC. Protein product: CASGGWRGYTF.

This chain joins TRBV7-9 and TRBJ2-3, with D hard to call. Germline lookup yields CDR1 SEHNR and CDR2 FQNEAQ (reference sequence). This CDR3 is 16 amino acids long. Trimming cost V 3 bases and J 4 bases, with 17 bases left between them. For the CDR3, the DNA is TGTGCCAGCAGCTTCCGTCCCCGGGCCTGGGCAGATACGCAGTATTTT. It encodes CASSFRPRAWADTQYF.

The J gene is TRBJ1-2, the V gene TRBV19; 7 nucleotides agree with TRBD1. The V gene end was trimmed by 1 base and the J gene end by 0 bases; junction bases not matched to a gene: 11. Germline CDR1 LNHDA, CDR2 SQIVND (reference sequence). The CDR3 spans 18 residues. The CDR3 reads CASSIAIDRESSNYGYTF. The CDR3 DNA reads as TGTGCCAGTAGTATAGCAATCGACAGGGAGAGCTCTAACTATGGCTACACCTTC.

V and J are TRBV4-3 and TRBJ1-5; D is possibly TRBD1 (5 bases). Between the trimmed V and J ends, which lost 0 bases and 2 bases, there was a span of 14 bases. The germline CDR1 and CDR2 sequences are LGHNA and YSLEER. There are 17 residues in the CDR3. CDR3 residues: CASSQEMVWGGNQPQHF. CDR3 DNA sequence: TGCGCCAGCAGCCAAGAAATGGTATGGGGCGGCAATCAGCCCCAGCATTTT.

The V gene is TRBV28, the J gene TRBJ2-7; the match to TRBD1 covers 11 bases. Germline V gene sequence: CDR1 MDHEN, CDR2 SYDVKM. The CDR3 contains 15 residues. V was pared by 5 bases and J by 0 bases, with 3 bases of the junction left unmatched. The CDR3 bases are TGTGCCAGCAGTCAGGACAGGGGGCACTCCTACGAGCAGTACTTC. This codes for CASSQDRGHSYEQYF.